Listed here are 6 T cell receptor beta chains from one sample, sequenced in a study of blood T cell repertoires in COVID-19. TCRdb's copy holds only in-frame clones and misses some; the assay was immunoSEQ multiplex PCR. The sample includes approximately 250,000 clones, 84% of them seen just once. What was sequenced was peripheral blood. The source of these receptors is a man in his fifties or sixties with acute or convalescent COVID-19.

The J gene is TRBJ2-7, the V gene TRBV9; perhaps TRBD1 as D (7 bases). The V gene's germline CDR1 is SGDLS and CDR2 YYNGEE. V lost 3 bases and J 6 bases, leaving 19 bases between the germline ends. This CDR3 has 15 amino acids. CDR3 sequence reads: CASSGGQEGHSEQYF. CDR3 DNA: TGTGCCAGCAGCGGAGGACAGGAGGGGCACTCCGAGCAGTACTTC.

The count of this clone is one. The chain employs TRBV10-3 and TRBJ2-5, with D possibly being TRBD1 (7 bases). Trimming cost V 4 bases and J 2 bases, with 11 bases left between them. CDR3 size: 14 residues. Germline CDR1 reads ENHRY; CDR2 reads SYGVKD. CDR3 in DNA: TGTGCCATCAGTGTGGGGGGACAGCAAGAGACCCAGTACTTC. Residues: CAISVGGQQETQYF.

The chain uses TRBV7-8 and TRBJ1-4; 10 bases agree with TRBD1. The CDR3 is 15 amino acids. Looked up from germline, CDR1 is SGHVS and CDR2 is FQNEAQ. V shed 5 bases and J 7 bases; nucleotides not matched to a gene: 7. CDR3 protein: CASSPRTGGIEKLFF. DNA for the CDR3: TGTGCCAGCAGCCCTAGGACAGGGGGAATTGAAAAACTGTTTTTT.

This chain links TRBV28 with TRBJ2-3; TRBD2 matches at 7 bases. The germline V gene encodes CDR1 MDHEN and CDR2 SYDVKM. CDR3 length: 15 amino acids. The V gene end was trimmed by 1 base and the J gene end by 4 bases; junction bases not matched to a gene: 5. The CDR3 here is CASSLSGGGPDTQYF. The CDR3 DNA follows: TGTGCCAGCAGTTTATCGGGAGGAGGCCCAGATACGCAGTATTTT.

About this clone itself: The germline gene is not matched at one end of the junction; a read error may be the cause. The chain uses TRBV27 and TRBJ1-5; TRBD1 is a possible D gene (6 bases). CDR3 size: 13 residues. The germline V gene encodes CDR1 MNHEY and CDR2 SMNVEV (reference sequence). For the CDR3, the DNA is TGTGCCATCAGTACAGGGATGGATCAGCCCCAGCATTTT. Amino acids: CAISTGMDQPQHF.

This chain's CDR3 is CASSVSGTSGVNEQFF. The DNA of the CDR3 is TGTGCCAGTAGTGTTAGCGGGACTAGCGGAGTCAATGAGCAGTTCTTC. The chain uses TRBV19 and TRBJ2-1, with TRBD2 matching over 11 bases. Germline V lookup: CDR1 LNHDA, CDR2 SQIVND (reference sequence). This CDR3 is built from 16 residues. With V trimmed by 5 bases and J by 6 bases, 9 bases remained unmatched.